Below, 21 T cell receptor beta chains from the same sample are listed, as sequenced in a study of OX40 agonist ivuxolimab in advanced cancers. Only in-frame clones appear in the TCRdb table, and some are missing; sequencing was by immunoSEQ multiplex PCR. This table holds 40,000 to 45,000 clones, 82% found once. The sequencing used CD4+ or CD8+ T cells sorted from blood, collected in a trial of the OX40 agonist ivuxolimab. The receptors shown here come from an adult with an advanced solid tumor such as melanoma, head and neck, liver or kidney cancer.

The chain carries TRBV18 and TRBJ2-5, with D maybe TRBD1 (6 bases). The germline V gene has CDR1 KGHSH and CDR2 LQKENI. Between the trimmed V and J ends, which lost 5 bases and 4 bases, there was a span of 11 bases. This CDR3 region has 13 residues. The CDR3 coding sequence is TGTGCCAGCTCAAGGGACATCGGAGAGACCCAGTACTTC. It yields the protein CASSRDIGETQYF.

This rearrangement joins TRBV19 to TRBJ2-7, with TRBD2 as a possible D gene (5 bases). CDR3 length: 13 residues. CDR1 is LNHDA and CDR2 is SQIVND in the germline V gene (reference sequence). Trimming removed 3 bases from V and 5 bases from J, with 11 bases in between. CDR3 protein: CASSIYGVNEQYF. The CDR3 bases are TGTGCCAGTAGTATCTACGGGGTGAACGAGCAGTACTTC.

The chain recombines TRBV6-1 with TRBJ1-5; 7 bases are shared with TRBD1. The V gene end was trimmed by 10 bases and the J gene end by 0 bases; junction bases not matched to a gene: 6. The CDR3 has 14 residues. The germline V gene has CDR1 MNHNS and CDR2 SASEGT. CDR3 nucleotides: TGTGCCACCACGGGACAGAATAGCAATCAGCCCCAGCATTTT. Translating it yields CATTGQNSNQPQHF.

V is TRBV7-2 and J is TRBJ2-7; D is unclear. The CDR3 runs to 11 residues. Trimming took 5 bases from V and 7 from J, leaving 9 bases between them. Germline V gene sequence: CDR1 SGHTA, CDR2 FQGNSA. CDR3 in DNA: TGTGCCAGCAGCCTTCAGGTGGAGCAGTACTTC. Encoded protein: CASSLQVEQYF.

The CDR3, as DNA: TGTGCCAGTAGTGTAACAGGGTCCCCTTACAATGAGCAGTTCTTC. Its protein is CASSVTGSPYNEQFF. This chain uses TRBV19 with TRBJ2-1; tentative D call: TRBD1 (6 bases). Deletions cut 5 bases from V and 4 bases from J, with 15 bases between. Germline V gives CDR1 LNHDA, CDR2 SQIVND (reference sequence). The length of the CDR3 is 15 residues.

CDR3 sequence (DNA): TGCGCCAGCAGCCAGCCCCGGAGAGGGAACACTGAAGCTTTCTTT. This codes for CASSQPRRGNTEAFF. The chain employs TRBV4-1 and TRBJ1-1; D remains ambiguous. Germline V CDR1 and CDR2: MGHRA, YSYEKL. The CDR3 totals 15 residues. Trimming pared 3 bases from V and 1 base from J, leaving 12 bases between.

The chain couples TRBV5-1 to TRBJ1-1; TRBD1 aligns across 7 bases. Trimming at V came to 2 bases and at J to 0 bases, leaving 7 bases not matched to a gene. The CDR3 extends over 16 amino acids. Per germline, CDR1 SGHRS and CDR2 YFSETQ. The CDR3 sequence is CASSFQGGSMNTEAFF. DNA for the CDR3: TGCGCCAGCAGCTTCCAGGGGGGTTCAATGAACACTGAAGCTTTCTTT.

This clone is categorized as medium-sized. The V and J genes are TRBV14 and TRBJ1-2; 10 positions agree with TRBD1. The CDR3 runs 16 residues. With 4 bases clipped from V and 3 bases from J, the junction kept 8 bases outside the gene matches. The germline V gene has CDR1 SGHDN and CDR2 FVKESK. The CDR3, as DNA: TGTGCCAGCAGCCTTCCTTCCGGGACAGGGGACTATGGCTACACCTTC. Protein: CASSLPSGTGDYGYTF.

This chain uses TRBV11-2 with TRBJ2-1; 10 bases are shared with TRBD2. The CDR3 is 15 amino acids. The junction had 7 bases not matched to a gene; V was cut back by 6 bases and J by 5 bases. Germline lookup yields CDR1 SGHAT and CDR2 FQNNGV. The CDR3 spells CASSLLAGRNNEQFF. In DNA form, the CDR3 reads TGTGCCAGCAGTCTACTAGCGGGAAGGAACAATGAGCAGTTCTTC.

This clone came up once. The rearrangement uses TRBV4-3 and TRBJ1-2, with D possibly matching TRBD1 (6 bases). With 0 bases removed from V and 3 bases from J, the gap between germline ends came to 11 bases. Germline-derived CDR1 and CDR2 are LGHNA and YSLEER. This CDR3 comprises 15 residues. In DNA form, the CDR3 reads TGCGCCAGCAGCCAAGAACCAGGGGCGGACTATGGCTACACCTTC. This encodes CASSQEPGADYGYTF.

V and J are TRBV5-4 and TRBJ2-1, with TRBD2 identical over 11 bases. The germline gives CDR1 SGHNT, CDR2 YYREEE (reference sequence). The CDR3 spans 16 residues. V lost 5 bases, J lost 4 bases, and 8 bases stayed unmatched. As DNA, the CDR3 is TGTGCCAGCAGACTTCCGGGGACTAGCGGATACAATGAGCAGTTCTTC. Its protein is CASRLPGTSGYNEQFF.

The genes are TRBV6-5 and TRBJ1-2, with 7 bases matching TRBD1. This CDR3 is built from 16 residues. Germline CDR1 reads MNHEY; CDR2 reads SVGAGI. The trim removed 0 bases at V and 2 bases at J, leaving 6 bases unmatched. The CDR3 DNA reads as TGTGCCAGCAGTTACTCGGACAGGCCGACGAACTATGGCTACACCTTC. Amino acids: CASSYSDRPTNYGYTF.

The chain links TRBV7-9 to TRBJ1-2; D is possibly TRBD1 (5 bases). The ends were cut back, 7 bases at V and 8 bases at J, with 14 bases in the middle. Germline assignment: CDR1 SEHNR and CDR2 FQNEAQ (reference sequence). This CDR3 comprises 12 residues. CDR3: CASNRDAAGYTF. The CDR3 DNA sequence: TGTGCCAGCAACCGGGACGCTGCAGGCTACACCTTC.

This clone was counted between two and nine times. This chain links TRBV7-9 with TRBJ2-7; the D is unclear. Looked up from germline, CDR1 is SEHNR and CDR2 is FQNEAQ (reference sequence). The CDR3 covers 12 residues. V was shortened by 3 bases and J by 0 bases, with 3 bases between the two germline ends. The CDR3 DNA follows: TGTGCCAGCAGCTTCAACTCCTACGAGCAGTACTTC. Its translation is CASSFNSYEQYF.

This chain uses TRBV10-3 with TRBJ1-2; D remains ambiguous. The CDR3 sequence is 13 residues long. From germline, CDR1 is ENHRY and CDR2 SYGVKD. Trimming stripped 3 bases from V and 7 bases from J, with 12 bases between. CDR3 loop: CAISEAPTGGYTF. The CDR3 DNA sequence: TGTGCCATCAGTGAAGCCCCGACGGGTGGCTACACCTTC.

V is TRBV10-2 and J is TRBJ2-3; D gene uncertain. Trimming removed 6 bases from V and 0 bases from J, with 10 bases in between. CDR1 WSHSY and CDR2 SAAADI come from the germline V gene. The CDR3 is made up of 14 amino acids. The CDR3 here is CASSAATSTDTQYF. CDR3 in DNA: TGCGCCAGCAGCGCGGCGACTAGCACAGATACGCAGTATTTT.

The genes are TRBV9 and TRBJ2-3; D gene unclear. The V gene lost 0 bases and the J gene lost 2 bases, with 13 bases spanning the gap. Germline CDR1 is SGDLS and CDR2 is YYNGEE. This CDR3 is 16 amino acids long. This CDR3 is CASSVATDHLTDTQYF. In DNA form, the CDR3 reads TGTGCCAGCAGCGTAGCCACAGATCACCTCACAGATACGCAGTATTTT.

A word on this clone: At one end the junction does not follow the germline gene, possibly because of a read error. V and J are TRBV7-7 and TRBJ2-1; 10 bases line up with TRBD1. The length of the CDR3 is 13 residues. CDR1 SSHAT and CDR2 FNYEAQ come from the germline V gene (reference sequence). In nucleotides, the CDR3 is TGTGCTAGCAGCTTGACAGGGGGCGTTGAGCAGTTCTTC. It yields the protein CASSLTGGVEQFF. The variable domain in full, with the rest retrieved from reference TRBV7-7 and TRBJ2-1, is GAGVSQSPRYKVTKRGQDVTLRCDPISSHATLYWYQQALGQGPEFLTYFNYEAQPDKSGLPSDRFSAERPEGSISTLTIQRTEQRDSAMYRCASSLTGGVEQFFGPGTRLTVL.

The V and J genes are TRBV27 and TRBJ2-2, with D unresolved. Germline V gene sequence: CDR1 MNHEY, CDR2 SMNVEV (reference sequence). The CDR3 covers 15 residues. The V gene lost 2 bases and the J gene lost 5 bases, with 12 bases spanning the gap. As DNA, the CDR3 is TGTGCCAGCAGTTTAGATATGCCTTGGACCGGGGAGCTGTTTTTT. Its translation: CASSLDMPWTGELFF.

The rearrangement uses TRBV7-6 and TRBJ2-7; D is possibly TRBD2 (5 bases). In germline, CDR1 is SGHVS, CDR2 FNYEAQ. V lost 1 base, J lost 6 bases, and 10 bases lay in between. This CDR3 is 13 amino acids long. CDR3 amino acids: CASSLGGLGEQYF. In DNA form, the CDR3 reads TGTGCCAGCAGCTTAGGAGGGCTGGGCGAGCAGTACTTC.

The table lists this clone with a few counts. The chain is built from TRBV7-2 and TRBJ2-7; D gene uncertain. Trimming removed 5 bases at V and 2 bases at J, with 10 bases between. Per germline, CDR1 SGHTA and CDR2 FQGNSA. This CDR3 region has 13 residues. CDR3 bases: TGTGCCAGCAGCGATTCCCTTACCTACGAGCAGTACTTC. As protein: CASSDSLTYEQYF.